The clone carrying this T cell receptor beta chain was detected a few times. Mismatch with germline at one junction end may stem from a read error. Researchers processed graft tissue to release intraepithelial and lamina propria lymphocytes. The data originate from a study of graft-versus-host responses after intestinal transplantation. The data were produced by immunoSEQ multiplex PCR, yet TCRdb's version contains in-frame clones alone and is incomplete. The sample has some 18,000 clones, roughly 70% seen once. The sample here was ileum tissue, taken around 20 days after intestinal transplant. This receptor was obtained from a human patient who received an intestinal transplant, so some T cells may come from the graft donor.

The CDR3 sequence: CATSGEKGVGTEAFF. CDR3 DNA sequence: TGTGCCACCAGCGGAGAGAAAGGGGTGGGAACTGAAGCTTTCTTT. The J gene is TRBJ1-1, the V gene TRBV15; possible D gene TRBD1, 5 bases. The CDR3 extends over 15 amino acids. Germline V gene sequence: CDR1 LNHNV, CDR2 YYDKDF (reference sequence). The full variable domain, rest sourced from reference TRBV15 and TRBJ1-1, is DAMVIQNPRYQVTQFGKPVTLSCSQTLNHNVMYWYQQKSSQAPKLLFHYYDKDFNNEADTPDNFQSRRPNTSFCFLDIRSPGLGDTAMYLCATSGEKGVGTEAFFGQGTRLTVV.